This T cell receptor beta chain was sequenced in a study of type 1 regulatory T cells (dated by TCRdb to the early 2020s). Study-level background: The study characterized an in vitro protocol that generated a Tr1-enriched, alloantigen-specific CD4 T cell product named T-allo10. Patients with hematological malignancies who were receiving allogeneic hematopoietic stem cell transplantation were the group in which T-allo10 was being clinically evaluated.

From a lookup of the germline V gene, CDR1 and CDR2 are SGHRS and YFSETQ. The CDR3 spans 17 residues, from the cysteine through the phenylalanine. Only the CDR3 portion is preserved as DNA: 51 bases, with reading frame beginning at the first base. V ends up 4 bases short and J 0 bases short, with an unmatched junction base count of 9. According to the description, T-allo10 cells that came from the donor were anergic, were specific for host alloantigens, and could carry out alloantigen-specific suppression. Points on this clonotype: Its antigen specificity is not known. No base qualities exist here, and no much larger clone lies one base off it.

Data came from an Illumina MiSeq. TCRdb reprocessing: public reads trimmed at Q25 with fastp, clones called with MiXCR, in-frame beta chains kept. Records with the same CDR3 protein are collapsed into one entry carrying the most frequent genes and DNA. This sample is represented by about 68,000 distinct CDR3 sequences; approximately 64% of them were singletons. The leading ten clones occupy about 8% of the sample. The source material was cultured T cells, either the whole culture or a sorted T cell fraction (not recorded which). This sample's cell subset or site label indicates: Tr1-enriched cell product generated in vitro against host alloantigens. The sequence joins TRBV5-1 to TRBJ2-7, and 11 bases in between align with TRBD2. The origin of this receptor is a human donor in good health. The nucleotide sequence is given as TGCGCCAGCAGCCAACCCTCTAGCGGGAGGTACTCCTACGAGCAGTACTTC. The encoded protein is CASSQPSSGRYSYEQYF. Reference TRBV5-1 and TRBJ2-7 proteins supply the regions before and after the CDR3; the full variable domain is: KAGVTQTPRYLIKTRGQQVTLSCSPISGHRSVSWYQQTPGQGLQFLFEYFSETQRNKGNFPGRFSGRQFSNSRSEMNVSTLELGDSALYLCASSQPSSGRYSYEQYFGPGTRLTVT.